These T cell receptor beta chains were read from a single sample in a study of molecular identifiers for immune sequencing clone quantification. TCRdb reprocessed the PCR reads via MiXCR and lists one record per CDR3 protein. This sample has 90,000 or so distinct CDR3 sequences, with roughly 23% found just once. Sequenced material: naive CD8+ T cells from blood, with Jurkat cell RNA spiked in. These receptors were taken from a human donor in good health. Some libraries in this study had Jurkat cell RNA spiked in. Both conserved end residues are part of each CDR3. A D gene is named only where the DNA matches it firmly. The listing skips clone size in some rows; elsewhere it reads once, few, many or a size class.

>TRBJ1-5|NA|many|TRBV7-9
CASRVGNQPQHF
TGTGCCAGCAGGGTCGGGAATCAGCCCCAGCATTTT
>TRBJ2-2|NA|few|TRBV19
CASSIALGPGELFF
TGTGCCAGTAGTATCGCTCTCGGGCCCGGGGAGCTGTTTTTT
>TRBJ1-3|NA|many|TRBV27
CASSFDSGNTIYF
TGTGCCAGCAGTTTCGACTCTGGAAACACCATATATTTT
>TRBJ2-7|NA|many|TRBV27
CASSLQGTVEQYF
TGTGCCAGCAGTTTACAGGGGACGGTCGAGCAGTACTTC
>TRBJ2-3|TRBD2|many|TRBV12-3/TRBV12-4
CASTSPGLAGGVQYF
TGTGCCAGCACCTCGCCGGGACTAGCGGGAGGAGTGCAGTATTTT
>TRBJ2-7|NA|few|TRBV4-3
CASSQDAGYEQYF
TGCGCCAGCAGCCAAGATGCGGGGTACGAGCAGTACTTC
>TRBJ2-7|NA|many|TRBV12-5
CASARSGRAYEQYF
TGTGCTAGTGCCCGGAGTGGCAGGGCCTACGAGCAGTACTTC
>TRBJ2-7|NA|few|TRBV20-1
CSAILRGEISYEQYF
TGCAGTGCTATTCTACGGGGAGAGATCTCCTACGAGCAGTACTTC
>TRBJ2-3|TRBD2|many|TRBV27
CASSPTSGALTDTQYF
TGTGCCAGCAGTCCGACTAGCGGGGCCCTCACAGATACGCAGTATTTT
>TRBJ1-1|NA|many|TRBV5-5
CASSVGTLNTEAFF
TGTGCCAGCAGCGTCGGGACTTTGAACACTGAAGCTTTCTTT
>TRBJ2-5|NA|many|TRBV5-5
CASSFLEEETQYF
TGTGCCAGCAGCTTCTTAGAAGAAGAGACCCAGTACTTC
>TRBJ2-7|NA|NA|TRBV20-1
CSARGKGEGTGTYEQYF
TGCAGTGCTAGAGGCAAAGGAGAGGGGACGGGGACCTACGAGCAGTACTTC
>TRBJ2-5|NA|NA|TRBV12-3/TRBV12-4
CASSLGVRWEPQYF
TGTGCCAGCAGTTTAGGAGTGCGCTGGGAGCCCCAGTACTTC
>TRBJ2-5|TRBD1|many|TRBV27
CASSFTGGLETQYF
TGTGCCAGCAGTTTCACAGGGGGCTTGGAGACCCAGTACTTC
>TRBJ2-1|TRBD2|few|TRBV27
CASSNLGGGTYNEQFF
TGTGCCAGTTCTAATCTTGGCGGGGGGACCTACAATGAGCAGTTCTTC
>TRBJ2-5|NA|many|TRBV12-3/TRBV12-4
CASSLSGFGETQYF
TGTGCCAGCAGTTTATCGGGGTTTGGAGAGACCCAGTACTTC
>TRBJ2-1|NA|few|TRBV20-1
CSARDLWGVDEQFF
TGCAGTGCTAGAGATCTGTGGGGGGTGGATGAGCAGTTCTTC
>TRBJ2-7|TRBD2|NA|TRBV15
CATSRIAGGTYEQYF
TGTGCCACCAGCAGGATAGCGGGAGGGACCTACGAGCAGTACTTC
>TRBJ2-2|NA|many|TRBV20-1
CSARGGGELFF
TGCAGTGCAAGGGGGGGCGGGGAGCTGTTTTTT
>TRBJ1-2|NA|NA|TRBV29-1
CSVNSAANYGYTF
TGCAGCGTTAACTCGGCGGCTAACTATGGCTACACCTTC
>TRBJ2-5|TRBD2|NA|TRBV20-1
CSARVAGSETQCF
TGCAGTGCTAGAGTAGCGGGGTCTGAGACCCAGTGCTTC
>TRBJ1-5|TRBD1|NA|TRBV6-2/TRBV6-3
CASCYLGTGLGNQPQHF
TGTGCCAGCTGTTACTTGGGGACAGGTCTCGGCAATCAGCCCCAGCATTTT
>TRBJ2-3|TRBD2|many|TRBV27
CASSSLAGVTTDTQYF
TGTGCCAGCAGTTCACTAGCGGGAGTTACTACAGATACGCAGTATTTT
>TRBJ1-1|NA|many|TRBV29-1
CSGLGGGGTEAFF
TGCAGCGGGTTGGGGGGAGGAGGCACTGAAGCTTTCTTT
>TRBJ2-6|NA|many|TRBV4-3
CASSQDSVDPSGANVLTF
TGCGCCAGCAGCCAAGACTCGGTTGACCCCTCTGGGGCCAACGTCCTGACTTTC
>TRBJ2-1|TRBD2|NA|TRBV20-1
CSATSVSFYNEQFF
TGCAGTGCAACTAGCGTTAGCTTCTACAATGAGCAGTTCTTC
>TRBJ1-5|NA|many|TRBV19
CASSPGPEDQPQHF
TGTGCCAGTAGCCCCGGACCGGAGGATCAGCCCCAGCATTTT
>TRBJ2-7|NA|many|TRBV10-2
CASRDSVGGEQYF
TGCGCCAGCCGCGACAGCGTTGGGGGCGAGCAGTACTTC
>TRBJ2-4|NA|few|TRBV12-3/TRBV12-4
CASSLGARRGIQYF
TGTGCCAGCAGTTTAGGGGCTCGGCGTGGCATTCAGTACTTC